This TCR beta chain is drawn from a study of CD8 T cells in Susac syndrome. The authors reverse transcribed 0.5 to 1 ug RNA with random hexamers. Amplification of TCR beta CDR3 used immunoSEQ multiplex PCR across 54 Vbeta and 13 Jbeta. TCRdb reprocessed the immunoSEQ multiplex PCR reads via MiXCR and lists one record per CDR3 protein. The data hold some 120,000 distinct CDR3 sequences, with approximately 90% observed a single time. CD8+ and CD4+ T cells from blood underwent TCR beta sequencing. The healthy controls were matched to patients by age and sex. TEMRA cells were FACS-enriched, unlike CD8+ and CD4+ T cells, which were negatively isolated. V was clipped by 9 bases and J by 4 bases, with 13 bases between them. Germline assignment: CDR1 LNHDA and CDR2 SQIVND (reference sequence). The CDR3 covers 14 residues.

The chain links TRBV19 to TRBJ2-6; D possibly corresponds to TRBD1 (6 bases). Specimen: CD8+ T cells from PBMCs. This clonotype originated in a human donor in good health. The CDR3 coding sequence is TGTGCCAGCCACCCAGGGGCCGGGGCCAACGTCCTGACTTTC. Translated: CASHPGAGANVLTF.